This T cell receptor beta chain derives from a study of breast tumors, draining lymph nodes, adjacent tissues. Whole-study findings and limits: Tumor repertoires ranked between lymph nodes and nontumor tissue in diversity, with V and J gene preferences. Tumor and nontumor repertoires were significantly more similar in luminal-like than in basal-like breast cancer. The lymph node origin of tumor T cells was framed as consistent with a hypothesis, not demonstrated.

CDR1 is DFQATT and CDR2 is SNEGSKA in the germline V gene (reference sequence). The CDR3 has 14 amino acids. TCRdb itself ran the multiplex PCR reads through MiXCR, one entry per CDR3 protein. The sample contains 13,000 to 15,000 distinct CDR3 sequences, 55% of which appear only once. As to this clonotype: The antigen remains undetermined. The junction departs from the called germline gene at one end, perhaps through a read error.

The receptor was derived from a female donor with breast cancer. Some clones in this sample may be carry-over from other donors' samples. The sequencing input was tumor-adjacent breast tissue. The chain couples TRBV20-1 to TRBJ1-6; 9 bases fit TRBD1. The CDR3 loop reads CSALDRGGNSPLHF. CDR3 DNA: TGCAGTGCCCTGGACAGGGGAGGTAATTCCCCCCTCCACTTT.